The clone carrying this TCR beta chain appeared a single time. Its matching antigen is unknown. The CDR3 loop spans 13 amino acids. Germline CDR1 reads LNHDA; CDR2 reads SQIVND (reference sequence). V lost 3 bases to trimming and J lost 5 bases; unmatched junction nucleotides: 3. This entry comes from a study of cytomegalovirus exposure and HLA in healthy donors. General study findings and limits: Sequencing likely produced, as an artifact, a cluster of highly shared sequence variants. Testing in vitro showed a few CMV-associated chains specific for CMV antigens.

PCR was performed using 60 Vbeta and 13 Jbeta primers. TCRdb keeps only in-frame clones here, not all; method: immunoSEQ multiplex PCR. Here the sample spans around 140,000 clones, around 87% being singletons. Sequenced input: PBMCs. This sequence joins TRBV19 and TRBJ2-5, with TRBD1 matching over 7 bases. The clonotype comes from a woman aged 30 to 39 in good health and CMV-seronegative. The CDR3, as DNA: TGTGCCAGTAGTATGACAGGGTGGGAGACCCAGTACTTC. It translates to CASSMTGWETQYF.